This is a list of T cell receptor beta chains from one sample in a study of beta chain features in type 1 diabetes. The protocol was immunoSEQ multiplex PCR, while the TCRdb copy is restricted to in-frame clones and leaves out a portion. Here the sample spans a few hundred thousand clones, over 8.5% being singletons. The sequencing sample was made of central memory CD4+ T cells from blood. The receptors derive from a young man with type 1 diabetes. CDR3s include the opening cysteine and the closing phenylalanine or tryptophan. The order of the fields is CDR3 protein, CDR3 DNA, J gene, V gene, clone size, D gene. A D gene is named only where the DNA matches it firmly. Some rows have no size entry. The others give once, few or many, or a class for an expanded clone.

CASSHYTGRRANYGYTF,TGTGCCAGCAGCCACTATACAGGGAGGAGAGCGAACTATGGCTACACCTTC,TRBJ1-2,TRBV11-2,few,NA
CSVEGGSGWANYGYTF,TGCAGCGTTGAAGGCGGGTCAGGGTGGGCTAACTATGGCTACACCTTC,TRBJ1-2,TRBV29-1,NA,NA
CASSFWTANYGYTF,TGTGCCAGCAGCTTCTGGACTGCTAACTATGGCTACACCTTC,TRBJ1-2,TRBV7-9,few,NA
CASSEQRGQGEAFF,TGTGCCAGCAGTGAACAAAGGGGGCAGGGTGAAGCTTTCTTT,TRBJ1-1,TRBV6-1,NA,TRBD1
CASSPQGTGEAFF,TGTGCCAGCAGCCCCCAAGGGACGGGTGAAGCTTTCTTT,TRBJ1-1,TRBV7-2,few,NA
CASSFSGGGTEAFF,TGTGCCAGCAGCTTTTCCGGGGGAGGCACTGAAGCTTTCTTT,TRBJ1-1,TRBV13,NA,NA
CSVEDGRGNIQYF,TGCAGCGTTGAAGACGGGAGGGGAAACATTCAGTACTTC,TRBJ2-4,TRBV29-1,NA,TRBD2
CASSQVQLGWLNEQFF,TGTGCCAGCAGCCAAGTTCAGCTAGGGTGGTTGAATGAGCAGTTCTTC,TRBJ2-1,TRBV14,few,NA
CASSLDFVSPEAFF,TGTGCCAGCAGCTTAGATTTTGTGAGCCCTGAAGCTTTCTTT,TRBJ1-1,TRBV11-3,NA,NA
CASSPGQRDTQYF,TGTGCCAGCAGTCCCGGGCAAAGAGATACGCAGTATTTT,TRBJ2-3,TRBV27,few,NA
CASSIGGGRGTDTQYF,TGTGCCAGTAGTATAGGAGGAGGGAGAGGCACAGATACGCAGTATTTT,TRBJ2-3,TRBV19,NA,NA
CASSFKTGRSLAGLTDTQYF,TGTGCCAGCAGTTTCAAGACAGGCCGATCGTTAGCGGGACTCACAGATACGCAGTATTTT,TRBJ2-3,TRBV27,NA,TRBD2
CASSLRSPRTSGSYEQYF,TGCGCCAGCAGCCTGAGAAGCCCCCGGACTAGCGGATCCTACGAGCAGTACTTC,TRBJ2-7,TRBV5-1,few,TRBD2
CASSGQGADEQYF,TGTGCCAGCTCGGGGCAGGGGGCTGACGAGCAGTACTTC,TRBJ2-7,TRBV5-4,few,TRBD1
CASSLQGNYGYTF,TGTGCCAGCAGTCTACAGGGAAACTATGGCTACACCTTC,TRBJ1-2,TRBV6-5,NA,NA
CASSIRGDGTDTQYF,TGTGCCAGTAGTATCAGGGGGGACGGCACAGATACGCAGTATTTT,TRBJ2-3,TRBV19,few,NA
CASSLGLAGIDTQYF,TGTGCCAGCAGCCTCGGACTAGCGGGAATAGACACGCAGTATTTT,TRBJ2-3,TRBV14,NA,TRBD2
CASSLAGADTQYF,TGTGCCAGCAGCCTGGCGGGAGCAGATACGCAGTATTTT,TRBJ2-3,TRBV5-4,few,TRBD2
CASSPTTVLNYGYTF,TGTGCCAGCAGCCCAACGACAGTACTGAACTATGGCTACACCTTC,TRBJ1-2,TRBV9,few,NA
CASSLTGQGDQPQHF,TGTGCCAGCAGCTTAACGGGACAGGGGGATCAGCCCCAGCATTTT,TRBJ1-5,TRBV7-2,NA,TRBD1
CASIQGSTGELFF,TGTGCCAGCATTCAGGGTAGCACCGGGGAGCTGTTTTTT,TRBJ2-2,TRBV28,NA,NA
CASSPEDTQYF,TGTGCCAGCTCACCAGAAGATACGCAGTATTTT,TRBJ2-3,TRBV18,NA,NA
CASRRRYNQPQHF,TGTGCCAGCAGAAGACGATACAATCAGCCCCAGCATTTT,TRBJ1-5,TRBV6-4,NA,NA
CASSLQSGTQHF,TGTGCCAGCAGCTTACAATCCGGGACCCAGCATTTT,TRBJ1-5,TRBV7-6,NA,NA
CASSLIRHNEQFF,TGTGCCAGCTCACTGATTCGGCACAATGAGCAGTTCTTC,TRBJ2-1,TRBV18,NA,NA
CASSQDRLAGAGELFF,TGCGCCAGCAGCCAAGACAGGCTAGCGGGAGCCGGGGAGCTGTTTTTT,TRBJ2-2,TRBV23-1,NA,TRBD2
CASSLNRAENIQYF,TGTGCCAGCAGCTTAAACCGGGCCGAAAACATTCAGTACTTC,TRBJ2-4,TRBV7-3,few,NA
CASSLEGLTQYF,TGTGCCAGCAGCTTAGAGGGGCTTACGCAGTATTTT,TRBJ2-3,TRBV7-9,few,NA
CASSQLAGGRADTQYF,TGCGCCAGCAGCCAACTAGCGGGAGGGCGTGCAGATACGCAGTATTTT,TRBJ2-3,TRBV4-3,many,TRBD2
CASSLGPVRADTQYF,TGCGCCAGCAGCTTGGGCCCCGTTAGGGCAGATACGCAGTATTTT,TRBJ2-3,TRBV5-1,few,NA
CASSPLVTYEQYF,TGTGCCAGCTCACCACTGGTCACCTACGAGCAGTACTTC,TRBJ2-7,TRBV18,few,NA
CASRGQGPYEQYF,TGTGCCAGCAGGGGACAGGGCCCCTACGAGCAGTACTTC,TRBJ2-7,TRBV2,NA,TRBD1
CASSDSGTNTGELFF,TGTGCCAGCAGCGACTCAGGGACCAACACCGGGGAGCTGTTTTTT,TRBJ2-2,TRBV9,few,NA
CAGLVGTVNEKLFF,TGTGCCGGCCTAGTCGGGACTGTTAACGAAAAACTGTTTTTT,TRBJ1-4,TRBV21-1,many,NA
CASSLAHTGELFF,TGTGCCAGCAGCTTAGCGCACACCGGGGAGCTGTTTTTT,TRBJ2-2,TRBV7-8,many,NA
CASSSPGGSYEQYF,TGTGCCAGCAGTTCCCCAGGGGGCTCCTACGAGCAGTACTTC,TRBJ2-7,TRBV27,few,TRBD1
CASSPGLAGEREQFF,TGTGCCAGCAGCCCGGGACTAGCGGGAGAAAGGGAGCAGTTCTTC,TRBJ2-1,TRBV5-4,few,TRBD2
CASSSGTGSRNTIYF,TGTGCCAGCAGCTCGGGGACAGGGTCAAGAAACACCATATATTTT,TRBJ1-3,TRBV7-2,NA,TRBD1
CASSAGSNQPQHF,TGTGCCAGCAGCGCGGGTAGCAATCAGCCCCAGCATTTT,TRBJ1-5,TRBV2,NA,NA
CASRAVDYDSTGELFF,TGTGCCAGCAGGGCCGTCGACTACGACAGCACCGGGGAGCTGTTTTTT,TRBJ2-2,TRBV2,NA,NA
CASSRTDRRYTF,TGTGCCAGTAGTAGGACGGACCGGCGCTACACCTTC,TRBJ1-2,TRBV19,NA,NA
CASSLGGARQETQYF,TGTGCCAGCAGCCTGGGGGGGGCCCGCCAAGAGACCCAGTACTTC,TRBJ2-5,TRBV28,many,NA
CASSLGRADGYTF,TGTGCCAGCAGCTTAGGGCGGGCCGATGGCTACACCTTC,TRBJ1-2,TRBV7-2,many,NA
CASSRDRTNEQYF,TGCGCCAGCAGCCGGGACAGAACAAACGAGCAGTACTTC,TRBJ2-7,TRBV5-1,few,TRBD1
CASSLGTAVPQHF,TGTGCCAGCAGCCTCGGGACAGCGGTGCCCCAGCATTTT,TRBJ1-5,TRBV11-2,NA,TRBD1
CAWSVRGARTTGELFF,TGTGCCTGGAGTGTACGGGGGGCGCGAACGACCGGGGAGCTGTTTTTT,TRBJ2-2,TRBV30,few,NA
CASSQSGFYGYTF,TGTGCCAGCAGTCAATCAGGATTCTATGGCTACACCTTC,TRBJ1-2,TRBV28,few,NA
CASSRSGGYEQFF,TGCGCCAGCAGTCGGAGCGGGGGTTATGAGCAGTTCTTC,TRBJ2-1,TRBV23-1,few,TRBD2
CASSLGPSPDTQYF,TGTGCCAGCAGCTTGGGGCCTTCACCAGATACGCAGTATTTT,TRBJ2-3,TRBV5-6,few,NA
CASSHSGPPQPQHF,TGTGCCAGCAGCCACTCGGGACCCCCTCAGCCCCAGCATTTT,TRBJ1-5,TRBV5-4,few,NA